These 29 T cell receptor beta chains originate from one sample sequenced in a study of T cells in Graves' hyperthyroidism and ophthalmopathy. There were TCR beta CDR3 regions amplified from RNA transcripts. Carried out on the TCR CDR3, a first-round RT-PCR used the HTBI primer set. MiXCR, run by TCRdb on the multiplex PCR reads, gives a single entry per CDR3 protein. The data contain around 540,000 distinct CDR3 sequences, roughly 46% of them singletons. The specimen sequenced was peripheral blood or thyroid tissue (not recorded which). These receptors came from a woman under 30 with Graves' hyperthyroidism.

In the case of this clonotype: One end of the junction is discordant with germline, which a read error may explain. This rearrangement joins TRBV11-1 to TRBJ2-7; TRBD1 might be the D (5 bases). CDR1 is SGHAT, CDR2 FQDESV, per germline (reference sequence). The CDR3 contains 14 residues. The CDR3 loop is CASSSQTETYEQYF. The CDR3 bases are TGCGCCAGCAGCTCTCAGACAGAAACCTACGAGCAGTACTTC.

This clonotype has at least ten counts. CDR3 residues: CATSDFRQTGLGETQYF. The CDR3, as DNA: TGTGCCACCAGTGATTTTCGCCAGACAGGGCTTGGCGAGACCCAGTACTTC. V usage is TRBV24-1 and J usage is TRBJ2-5; TRBD1 matches at 7 bases. The trim removed 1 base at V and 5 bases at J, leaving 12 bases unmatched. Germline V gene lookup returns CDR1 KGHDR and CDR2 SFDVKD. This CDR3 has 17 amino acids.

This clonotype was detected a few times. The chain recombines TRBV7-9 with TRBJ2-5; D remains unclear. This CDR3 contains 12 residues. The V and J ends lost 3 bases and 7 bases respectively, with 9 bases between them. Germline CDR1 reads SEHNR; CDR2 reads FQNEAQ (reference sequence). The CDR3 DNA sequence: TGTGCCAGCAGCTTGGTAGCAGGGACCCAGTACTTC. Translation: CASSLVAGTQYF.

On this clonotype: This CDR3 is missing its conserved last phenylalanine or tryptophan, likely due to a read error. The DNA is left out, because the CDR3 cannot be placed on it with certainty; the CDR3 is given as TCRdb lists it. The chain combines TRBV20-1 with TRBJ2-7; TRBD2, as called in the table, went unchecked against the DNA. The CDR3 comprises 8 residues, both ends counted. CDR1 and CDR2 from the germline V gene are DFQATT and SNEGSKA (reference sequence). The CDR3 spells CSAPGLAG.

The J gene is TRBJ2-1, the V gene TRBV9; the D is unclear. V lost 1 base and J 12 bases, leaving 11 bases between the germline ends. The CDR3 is 12 residues long. Germline values: CDR1 SGDLS, CDR2 YYNGEE. CDR3 amino acids: CASSVSGLGQFF. CDR3 bases: TGTGCCAGCAGCGTATCCGGGCTGGGGCAGTTCTTC.

There are many counts of this clonotype. The CDR3 loop reads CASSEDQGNEKLFF. CDR3 DNA: TGTGCCAGCAGTGAAGACCAGGGTAATGAAAAACTGTTTTTT. V usage is TRBV2 and J usage is TRBJ1-4; TRBD1 might be the D (5 bases). From germline, CDR1 is SNHLY and CDR2 FYNNEI. This CDR3 spans 14 amino acids. The ends were cut back, 1 base at V and 4 bases at J, with 7 bases in the middle.

The genes are TRBV10-3 and TRBJ2-7; 7 bases are shared with TRBD2. The V gene's germline CDR1 is ENHRY and CDR2 SYGVKD. The ends lost 6 bases at V and 5 bases at J; junction bases unmatched: 10. The CDR3 length is 14 residues. The CDR3 loop reads CAIRTGRAADEQYF. CDR3 DNA: TGTGCCATCAGAACGGGGAGGGCCGCGGACGAGCAGTACTTC.

This sequence joins TRBV9 and TRBJ1-5; 7 bases line up with TRBD1. In germline, CDR1 is SGDLS, CDR2 YYNGEE. This CDR3 spans 16 amino acids. V was clipped by 4 bases and J by 2 bases; unmatched bases: 9. CDR3: CASSWGTEGGNQPQHF. For the CDR3, the DNA is TGTGCCAGCAGCTGGGGGACAGAGGGGGGCAATCAGCCCCAGCATTTT.

This clonotype was seen ten or more times. The CDR3 carries no conserved terminal phenylalanine or tryptophan, so it likely arises from a read error. It is unclear where the CDR3 begins or ends on the DNA, so no DNA is shown, and the CDR3 is as TCRdb lists it. The chain links TRBV15 to TRBJ2-5. The germline V gene has CDR1 LNHNV and CDR2 YYDKDF (reference sequence). The CDR3 is 13 amino acids long, termini counted. The CDR3 sequence is CATSIDPNGIPLV.

This chain uses TRBV12-3 or TRBV12-4 with TRBJ1-5; D gene unclear. V was pared by 8 bases and J by 4 bases, with 9 bases between. CDR3 length equals 12 residues. The CDR3 reads CASRLLNQPQHF. The CDR3 DNA is TGTGCCAGCCGTCTTTTAAATCAGCCCCAGCATTTT.

The gene calls are TRBV7-9 and TRBJ1-1, with a weak D call TRBD1 (5 bases). CDR1 and CDR2 from the germline V gene are SEHNR and FQNEAQ (reference sequence). Between the trimmed V and J ends, which lost 6 bases and 7 bases, there was a span of 12 bases. The length of the CDR3 is 12 residues. The CDR3 loop reads CASRRQTNEAFF. The CDR3 region has the DNA TGTGCCAGCAGGAGACAGACCAATGAAGCTTTCTTT.

The chain combines TRBV29-1 with TRBJ1-2; D is perhaps TRBD1 (5 bases). Germline-derived CDR1 and CDR2 are SQVTM and ANQGSEA. This CDR3 comprises 12 residues. V lost 4 bases to trimming and J lost 7 bases, with 13 bases between them. The DNA for the CDR3 is TGCAGCGTTGCCGCGGGACTTTTTGGCTACACCTTC. Translated: CSVAAGLFGYTF.

V is TRBV2 and J is TRBJ1-2, with D hard to call. Per the germline V gene, CDR1 is SNHLY and CDR2 is FYNNEI. V gave up 7 bases and J gave up 4 bases, with 25 bases separating them. The CDR3 is 17 amino acids. Here the CDR3 DNA reads TGTGCCAGCATCATGGTTGGAAAGGGTACCCTGGGCTATGGCTACACCTTC. Translation: CASIMVGKGTLGYGYTF. Full variable domain (rest looked up from reference TRBV2 and TRBJ1-2): EPEVTQTPSHQVTQMGQEVILRCVPISNHLYFYWYRQILGQKVEFLVSFYNNEISEKSEIFDDQFSVERPDGSNFTLKIRSTKLEDSAMYFCASIMVGKGTLGYGYTFGSGTRLTVV.

This clonotype occurred many times. The V call is TRBV7-9, the J call TRBJ1-6; D gene unclear. This CDR3 is 14 amino acids long. The V gene lost 5 bases and the J gene lost 6 bases, with 11 bases spanning the gap. The germline CDR1 and CDR2 sequences are SEHNR and FQNEAQ (reference sequence). This CDR3 reads CASSRTSANSPLHF. The DNA of the CDR3 is TGTGCCAGCAGCCGGACGTCGGCTAATTCACCCCTCCACTTT.

This clonotype was observed many times. CDR3 region: CASRQSTGYGEKLFF. The CDR3 region has the DNA TGTGCCAGCAGGCAATCGACAGGGTATGGTGAAAAACTGTTTTTT. The V and J genes are TRBV2 and TRBJ1-4; 7 bases match TRBD1. Germline lookup yields CDR1 SNHLY and CDR2 FYNNEI. The CDR3 is made up of 15 amino acids. Trimming removed 6 bases from V and 7 bases from J; junction bases left unmatched: 11. The whole variable domain, remainder taken from reference TRBV2 and TRBJ1-4, is EPEVTQTPSHQVTQMGQEVILRCVPISNHLYFYWYRQILGQKVEFLVSFYNNEISEKSEIFDDQFSVERPDGSNFTLKIRSTKLEDSAMYFCASRQSTGYGEKLFFGSGTQLSVL.

Note on this clonotype: The germline gene is not matched at one end of the junction; a read error may be the cause. The chain employs TRBV24-1 and TRBJ1-3, with 9 nucleotides matching TRBD1. Looked up from germline, CDR1 is KGHDR and CDR2 is SFDVKD. CDR3 size: 17 residues. The CDR3 coding sequence is TGTGCCAGCAGTGACTCCGGGACAGGGCCCTCTGGAAACACCATATATTTT. Translation gives CASSDSGTGPSGNTIYF.

This clonotype was found once. A read error is possible here, since a much larger clone lies one base away. Since the CDR3 does not end with the conserved phenylalanine or tryptophan, this likely comes from a read error. Written as DNA, the CDR3 is TGCGCCAGCAGCTTGGGACAGGACAAACTGTTTCTT. Residues: CASSLGQDKLFL. V and J are TRBV5-1 and TRBJ1-4, with D possibly being TRBD1 (6 bases). Trimming pared 0 bases from V and 11 bases from J, leaving 8 bases between. CDR3 length: 12 residues. Germline V CDR1 and CDR2: SGHRS, YFSETQ.

This clonotype was seen at least ten times. V gene TRBV2 combines with J gene TRBJ1-2; tentatively, D is TRBD1 (5 bases). Germline V gene lookup returns CDR1 SNHLY and CDR2 FYNNEI. This CDR3 region has 13 residues. Trimming removed 4 bases from V and 8 bases from J, with 14 bases in between. This CDR3 is CASSVQGAAGYTF. In DNA, the CDR3 is TGTGCCAGCAGTGTACAAGGGGCCGCCGGCTACACCTTC.

For this clonotype: A junction boundary mismatches the germline segment, possibly from a read error. J is TRBJ2-5 and V is TRBV12-3 or TRBV12-4; TRBD2 aligns across 7 bases. The CDR3 has 14 amino acids. The CDR3 nucleotides are TGTGCCGGCAGTTTGGGGGGGGGACGAGAGACCCAGTACTTC. Amino acids: CAGSLGGGRETQYF.

V usage is TRBV15 and J usage is TRBJ2-6; tentative D call: TRBD2 (6 bases). Germline CDR1 reads LNHNV; CDR2 reads YYDKDF (reference sequence). The CDR3 has 18 amino acids. The V end was cut by 3 bases, the J end by 0 bases, with 15 bases between. In DNA, the CDR3 is TGTGCCACCAGCAGCCAAGCGAATAGCGGCTCTGGGGCCAACGTCCTGACTTTC. Its protein product is CATSSQANSGSGANVLTF.

There are many counts of this clonotype. The chain carries TRBV7-8 and TRBJ2-7; TRBD1 matches at 9 bases. The CDR3 sequence is 15 residues long. Germline lookup yields CDR1 SGHVS and CDR2 FQNEAQ. V shed 6 bases, J shed 6 bases, and the junction held 12 bases outside the gene matches. CDR3 protein: CASRPRRTGDGEQYF. CDR3 sequence (DNA): TGTGCCAGCAGACCCCGCAGGACAGGGGATGGCGAGCAGTACTTC.

This clonotype was observed a few times. A much larger clone is a single base away; this may be a read error. The chain links TRBV29-1 to TRBJ2-5, with 8 bases that match TRBD1. Germline V gene data show CDR1 as SQVTM and CDR2 as ANQGSEA. CDR3 length: 14 amino acids. DNA of the CDR3: TGCAGCGCCGAGGGGGCAGGGGGCAGCGAGACCCGGTACTTC. Protein sequence: CSAEGAGGSETRYF.

A note on this clonotype: This may come from a read error, since a much larger clone is one base off. This chain connects TRBV2 to TRBJ1-4; the D is unclear. Trimming pared 6 bases from V and 4 bases from J, leaving 6 bases between. Germline values: CDR1 SNHLY, CDR2 FYNNEI. The CDR3 totals 12 residues. The CDR3 DNA follows: TGTGCCAGCAGGGCTATTAATGAAAAACTGTTTTTT. Encoded protein: CASRAINEKLFF.

A note on this clonotype: A much larger clone differs by one base, so this may be a read error. V usage is TRBV5-4 and J usage is TRBJ2-7; TRBD2 aligns across 8 bases. The CDR3 totals 13 residues. The V segment lost 2 bases and the J segment 5 bases; nucleotides outside the gene matches: 3. CDR1 is SGHNT and CDR2 is YYREEE in the germline V gene (reference sequence). Here the CDR3 reads CASSLAGDHEQYF. CDR3 DNA sequence: TGTGCCAGCAGCTTAGCGGGAGACCACGAGCAGTACTTC.

This clonotype was counted at least ten times. The chain couples TRBV25-1 to TRBJ1-1; possible D gene TRBD1, 5 bases. The length of the CDR3 is 17 residues. Germline loops: CDR1 MGHDK, CDR2 SYGVNS. V was clipped by 2 bases and J by 2 bases, with 18 bases between them. CDR3 protein: CASSEDPTRGLNTEAFF. Here the CDR3 DNA reads TGTGCCAGCAGTGAAGACCCCACGAGGGGCTTAAACACTGAAGCTTTCTTT.

The table lists this clonotype with a count of one. J is TRBJ2-6 and V is TRBV7-2; no reliable D call. CDR1 and CDR2 from the germline V gene are SGHTA and FQGNSA. Trimming left V 7 bases short and J 4 bases short, with 8 bases between. The CDR3 spans 13 residues. CDR3 coding DNA: TGTGCCAGCATCCGCGGCGGGGCCAACGTCCTGACTTTC. Protein product: CASIRGGANVLTF.

A remark on this clonotype: A much bigger clone sits one base away, suggesting this may be a read error. The rearrangement links TRBV29-1 to TRBJ1-1; D unresolved. Germline values: CDR1 SQVTM, CDR2 ANQGSEA. Trimming left V 5 bases short and J 0 bases short, with 7 bases between. This CDR3 is 12 amino acids long. CDR3 region: CSVWSVNTEAFF. The CDR3 DNA is TGCAGCGTTTGGAGTGTGAACACTGAAGCTTTCTTT.

This clonotype has ten or more counts. V usage is TRBV29-1 and J usage is TRBJ2-7; D is perhaps TRBD1 or TRBD2 (5 bases each). This CDR3 region has 15 residues. Germline CDR1 is SQVTM and CDR2 is ANQGSEA. Trimming removed 4 bases from V and 1 base from J, with 17 bases in between. The CDR3 reads CSVASWDRPSYEQYF. The CDR3 bases are TGCAGCGTTGCTTCTTGGGACCGACCTTCCTACGAGCAGTACTTC.

This clonotype has only a few counts. The chain uses TRBV15 and TRBJ2-2; D is unresolved. The CDR3 has 13 residues. The germline CDR1 and CDR2 sequences are LNHNV and YYDKDF (reference sequence). The germline V and J ends were trimmed by 7 bases and 3 bases, with 9 bases remaining between them. CDR3 nucleotide sequence: TGTGCCACCAACCAAATCTACACCGGGGAGCTGTTTTTT. As protein: CATNQIYTGELFF.